One TCR beta chain is described in this entry. Its antigen is unidentified. The data belong to a study of T cell repertoires in cytomegalovirus infection. At the level of the study: Public TCR beta signatures were indicative of both CMV infection and a matching HLA type.

A single record per CDR3 protein comes from TCRdb applying MiXCR to the reads. The sample lists roughly 250,000 distinct CDR3 sequences; 12% were seen once. Whole-study results and caveats: CMV carriers with the relevant HLA were identified by cumulative public TCR beta family frequency. It was HLA-C-restricted CMV-specific TCR beta clonotypes that dominated the response ex vivo.

The ends lost 7 bases at V and 6 bases at J; junction bases unmatched: 13. This CDR3 has 16 amino acids. Looked up from germline, CDR1 is LNHDA and CDR2 is SQIVND (reference sequence). The sample taken for sequencing was PBMCs. The chain is built from TRBV19 and TRBJ2-3; 10 positions match TRBD2. The source is a human donor in good health (CMV status not recorded). Some clones in this sample may be carry-over from other donors' samples. The DNA of the CDR3 is TGTGCCAGTACCCTAGGGGGGCTAGCGGGAGTGGATACGCAGTATTTT. This sequence encodes CASTLGGLAGVDTQYF. The full variable domain, in which reference TRBV19 and TRBJ2-3 provide the parts outside the CDR3, is DGGITQSPKYLFRKEGQNVTLSCEQNLNHDAMYWYRQDPGQGLRLIYYSQIVNDFQKGDIAEGYSVSREKKESFPLTVTSAQKNPTAFYLCASTLGGLAGVDTQYFGPGTRLTVL.